This T cell receptor beta chain was profiled in a study of cytomegalovirus exposure and HLA in healthy donors. Points on this clone: What it binds is not known.

General observations from the study: Previously analyzed data showed that most TCR beta V segments were productive at a frequency of about 87% or about 30%. Within a later analysis, the majority of CMV-associated TCR beta chains appeared HLA-restricted.

Primers: 60 Vbeta forward and 13 Jbeta reverse. This table comes from immunoSEQ multiplex PCR, and its TCRdb copy is limited to in-frame clones, with some not included. The sample consists of about 130,000 clones, roughly 74% of them appearing once. V shed 3 bases and J 1 base; nucleotides not matched to a gene: 5. The germline V gene has CDR1 SGHNT and CDR2 YYREEE (reference sequence). This CDR3 comprises 15 residues. This chain joins TRBV5-4 and TRBJ1-1; TRBD1 aligns across 8 bases. Sequenced material: PBMCs. The TCR originated in a man aged 35 to 55 in good health and CMV-seropositive. CDR3 sequence (DNA): TGTGCCAGCAGCTATGAGGACAGGGCGAACACTGAAGCTTTCTTT. Its protein is CASSYEDRANTEAFF.